The 18 T cell receptor beta chains reported below all come from one sample, sequenced in a study of T cells after yellow fever vaccination. Each CDR3 protein gets one entry after TCRdb re-called the 5' RACE reads with MiXCR. The sample includes about 350,000 distinct CDR3 sequences, 8.1% of them seen just once. Specimen: PBMCs, collected roughly 46 days after the first yellow fever vaccination. The receptors come from a man between 18 and 29 years old who received the YFV17D yellow fever vaccine.

This clonotype was seen ten or more times. J is TRBJ2-5 and V is TRBV12-3 or TRBV12-4; D gene unclear. This CDR3 contains 12 residues. With 6 bases removed from V and 5 bases from J, the gap between germline ends came to 10 bases. The CDR3 DNA sequence: TGTGCCAGCAGCTCCCCAGTGGAGACCCAGTACTTC. Translation: CASSSPVETQYF.

The chain recombines TRBV27 with TRBJ1-2; TRBD1 matches at 7 bases. Per germline, CDR1 MNHEY and CDR2 SMNVEV (reference sequence). With V trimmed by 4 bases and J by 5 bases, 7 bases remained unmatched. The CDR3 extends over 14 amino acids. The DNA for the CDR3 is TGTGCCAGCAGTTCGACCGGGACAGCTTATGGCTACACCTTC. It is translated as CASSSTGTAYGYTF.

CDR3 sequence: CASSQDRYSNQPQHF. For the CDR3, the DNA is TGCGCCAGCAGCCAAGATCGATATAGCAATCAGCCCCAGCATTTT. This sequence joins TRBV4-3 and TRBJ1-5; no reliable D call. Looked up from germline, CDR1 is LGHNA and CDR2 is YSLEER. Trimming removed 0 bases at V and 0 bases at J, with 6 bases between. The CDR3 is 15 amino acids.

This clonotype was counted only a few times. The rearrangement links TRBV5-1 to TRBJ2-5, with 8 bases aligning to TRBD2. CDR1 is SGHRS and CDR2 is YFSETQ in the germline V gene. V trimming: 7 bases; J trimming: 4 bases; junction bases outside the gene matches: 21. There are 18 residues in the CDR3. This CDR3 reads CASHRQPLVGGAGETQYF. CDR3 DNA: TGCGCCAGCCACAGACAGCCCCTAGTCGGGGGGGCCGGAGAGACCCAGTACTTC. The complete variable domain, with remaining parts taken from reference TRBV5-1 and TRBJ2-5, reads KAGVTQTPRYLIKTRGQQVTLSCSPISGHRSVSWYQQTPGQGLQFLFEYFSETQRNKGNFPGRFSGRQFSNSRSEMNVSTLELGDSALYLCASHRQPLVGGAGETQYFGPGTRLLVL.

CDR3 residues: CASSPSRGQPQHF. The CDR3 DNA is TGTGCCAGCAGCCCCTCCAGGGGACAGCCCCAGCATTTT. V usage is TRBV13 and J usage is TRBJ1-5, with D perhaps matching TRBD1 (6 bases). The V end was cut by 5 bases, the J end by 7 bases, with 12 bases between. The CDR3 sequence is 13 residues long. Germline lookup yields CDR1 PRHDT and CDR2 FYEKMQ (reference sequence). Based on the CDR3 plus reference TRBV13 and TRBJ1-5, the full variable domain is AAGVIQSPRHLIKEKRETATLKCYPIPRHDTVYWYQQGPGQDPQFLISFYEKMQSDKGSIPDRFSAQQFSDYHSELNMSSLELGDSALYFCASSPSRGQPQHFGDGTRLSIL.

This clonotype has a handful of counts. Here the CDR3 DNA reads TGCAGTGCTAGTATACCCCCTCTGAACACTGAAGCTTTCTTT. It translates to CSASIPPLNTEAFF. This sequence joins TRBV20-1 and TRBJ1-1; D not certain. The CDR3 covers 14 residues. V was trimmed by 3 bases and J by 0 bases, leaving 11 bases between them. The germline CDR1 and CDR2 sequences are DFQATT and SNEGSKA (reference sequence).

This clonotype showed up just a few times. The chain is built from TRBV6-5 and TRBJ2-2, with TRBD1 as a possible D gene (5 bases). Germline V gives CDR1 MNHEY, CDR2 SVGAGI. The CDR3 has 13 residues. The V and J ends lost 6 bases and 6 bases respectively, with 11 bases between them. The CDR3 is CASSYQGPGELFF. In DNA, the CDR3 is TGTGCCAGCAGCTACCAGGGTCCCGGGGAGCTGTTTTTT.

V gene TRBV6-5 combines with J gene TRBJ2-7; 12 positions agree with TRBD1. Germline-derived CDR1 and CDR2 are MNHEY and SVGAGI. The CDR3 consists of 11 residues. V lost 10 bases and J lost 6; bases outside the gene matches: 1. The chain's CDR3 is CATGQGAEQYF. The CDR3 nucleotides are TGTGCCACGGGACAGGGGGCCGAGCAGTACTTC.

This clonotype was found a few times. This chain connects TRBV29-1 to TRBJ1-1; tentative D call: TRBD1 (6 bases). The V end lost 7 bases, the J end lost 1 base, and 16 bases lay between the germline ends. CDR1 SQVTM and CDR2 ANQGSEA come from the germline V gene. The CDR3 runs 14 residues. The CDR3 DNA is TGCAGCGGGGACGACACAGGGAAGAACACTGAAGCTTTCTTT. It yields the protein CSGDDTGKNTEAFF.

This clonotype was counted at least ten times. This rearrangement joins TRBV4-2 to TRBJ2-5; 11 bases are shared with TRBD2. The CDR3 runs to 15 residues. The germline V gene has CDR1 LGHNA and CDR2 YNFKEQ. V shed 4 bases, J shed 5 bases, and the junction held 6 bases outside the gene matches. The DNA for the CDR3 is TGTGCCAGCAGCCCGTTAGCGGGGGGGAAGGAGACCCAGTACTTC. This codes for CASSPLAGGKETQYF.

This clonotype was seen a handful of times. The gene calls are TRBV7-2 and TRBJ2-5, with a tentative D call TRBD2 (6 bases). The CDR3 is 16 amino acids. The V end was cut by 1 base, the J end by 3 bases, with 15 bases between. CDR1 and CDR2 from the germline V gene are SGHTA and FQGNSA. The CDR3 DNA reads as TGTGCCAGCAGCTTAGGTTCTGGGACTGGGGAAGAGACCCAGTACTTC. Translating gives CASSLGSGTGEETQYF.

This clonotype was seen a handful of times. The chain has TRBV7-2 and TRBJ2-3, with D perhaps matching TRBD2 (5 bases). CDR1 is SGHTA, CDR2 FQGNSA, per germline. The CDR3 covers 13 residues. V lost 3 bases and J 5 bases, leaving 9 bases between the germline ends. The CDR3, as DNA: TGTGCCAGCAGCTTCCGACGGGGAGATACGCAGTATTTT. The encoded protein is CASSFRRGDTQYF.

This clonotype appeared many times. The chain carries TRBV5-1 and TRBJ1-4; possibly TRBD1 for D (6 bases). The V gene lost 4 bases and the J gene lost 4 bases, with 11 bases spanning the gap. This CDR3 has 14 amino acids. Germline V lookup: CDR1 SGHRS, CDR2 YFSETQ. Here the CDR3 reads CASSTGTSNEKLFF. CDR3 bases: TGCGCCAGCAGCACCGGGACAAGTAATGAAAAACTGTTTTTT.

This clonotype has only a few counts. The chain couples TRBV12-3 or TRBV12-4 to TRBJ2-7; tentative D call: TRBD1 (6 bases). V lost 6 bases and J lost 3, with 12 bases in between. This CDR3 has 13 amino acids. The CDR3 DNA is TGTGCCAGCAGCCCGGACAGTCTCTACGAGCAGTACGTC. It is translated as CASSPDSLYEQYV.

This clonotype has just one count. The gene calls are TRBV4-1 and TRBJ2-1; TRBD2 matches at 9 bases. Germline V CDR1 and CDR2: MGHRA, YSYEKL. There are 21 residues in the CDR3. V was clipped by 0 bases and J by 1 base; unmatched bases: 16. The CDR3 DNA follows: TGCGCCAGCAGCCAAGAAGGGGCGGGGGGGCTGAACAGTGAATCCTACAATGAGCAGTTCTTC. Translated, it gives CASSQEGAGGLNSESYNEQFF.

This clonotype showed up just a few times. The rearrangement joins TRBV5-6 to TRBJ2-1, with unresolved D. In germline, CDR1 is SGHDT, CDR2 YYEEEE. This CDR3 region has 14 residues. Deletions cut 2 bases from V and 7 bases from J, with 13 bases between. CDR3 in amino acids: CASSLPLPVNEQFF. The CDR3 DNA is TGTGCCAGCAGCTTACCCCTCCCTGTGAATGAGCAGTTCTTC. The full variable domain, with the rest looked up from reference TRBV5-6 and TRBJ2-1, is DAGVTQSPTHLIKTRGQQVTLRCSPKSGHDTVSWYQQALGQGPQFIFQYYEEEERQRGNFPDRFSGHQFPNYSSELNVNALLLGDSALYLCASSLPLPVNEQFFGPGTRLTVL.

There are a few counts of this clonotype. The V and J genes are TRBV7-6 and TRBJ2-7; tentatively, D is TRBD1 (5 bases). Germline lookup yields CDR1 SGHVS and CDR2 FNYEAQ. The CDR3 spans 14 residues. V lost 1 base, J lost 6 bases, and 13 bases lay in between. The CDR3 nucleotides are TGTGCCAGCAGCTTAGAGTACACAGGCGGCGAGCAGTACTTC. Translating it yields CASSLEYTGGEQYF.

V gene TRBV5-4 combines with J gene TRBJ2-7; the D call may be TRBD1 or TRBD2 (5 bases each). In germline, CDR1 is SGHNT, CDR2 YYREEE (reference sequence). This CDR3 comprises 13 residues. Trimming removed 1 base at V and 5 bases at J, with 10 bases between. The CDR3 sequence is CASSLIRDHEQYF. CDR3 sequence (DNA): TGTGCCAGCAGCTTGATCAGGGACCACGAGCAGTACTTC.